Described below is a single T cell receptor (beta chain) sequence and its context. No antigen is known for it. This was a deep-level run. Sequencing was performed with immunoSEQ multiplex PCR; in TCRdb, only in-frame clones are kept and a portion is missing. The sample holds around 2,000,000 clones, roughly 95% seen once. Germline-derived CDR1 and CDR2 are SQVTM and ANQGSEA. The CDR3 spans 13 residues. Trimming left V 7 bases short and J 2 bases short, with 11 bases between. Naive CD8 cells comprised CD45RO-negative, CCR7-positively selected cells, excluding terminally differentiated effector memory CD45RA+ cells. The data belong to a study of shared clonotypes between healthy human individuals. As for the study in general: The plates for each donor numbered three CD4 naive, three CD4 memory, two CD8 naive and one CD8 memory.

Study findings and constraints: Among donors, sharing of clonotypes was expected to be affected by sequencing depth. As a rule, naive subsets had a larger estimated richness than memory subsets.

The sample taken for sequencing was naive CD8+ T cells sorted from blood. The clonotype originates from a young man in good health. This chain connects TRBV29-1 to TRBJ2-2; D is undetermined. The CDR3, as DNA: TGCAGCGCCCTCCTGACCAACACCGGGGAGCTGTTTTTT. Amino acids: CSALLTNTGELFF.